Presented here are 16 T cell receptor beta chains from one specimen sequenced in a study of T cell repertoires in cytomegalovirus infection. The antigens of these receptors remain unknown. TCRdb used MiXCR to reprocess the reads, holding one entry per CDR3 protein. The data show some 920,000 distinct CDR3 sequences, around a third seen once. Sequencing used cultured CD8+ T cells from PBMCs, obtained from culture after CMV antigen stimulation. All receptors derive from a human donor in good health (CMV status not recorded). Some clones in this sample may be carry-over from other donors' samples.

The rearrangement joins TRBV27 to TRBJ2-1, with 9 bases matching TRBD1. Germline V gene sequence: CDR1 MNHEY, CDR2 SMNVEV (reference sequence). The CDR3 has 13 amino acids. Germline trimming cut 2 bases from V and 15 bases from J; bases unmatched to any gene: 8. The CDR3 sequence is CASSLKGTGRRFF. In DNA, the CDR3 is TGTGCCAGCAGTTTAAAGGGGACAGGGCGTCGGTTCTTC.

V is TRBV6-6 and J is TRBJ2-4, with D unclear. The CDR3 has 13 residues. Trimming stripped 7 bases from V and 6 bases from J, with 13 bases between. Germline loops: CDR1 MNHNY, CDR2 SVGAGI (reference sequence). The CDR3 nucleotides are TGTGCCAGCATCCTTACATGGGGAAACATTCAGTACTTC. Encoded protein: CASILTWGNIQYF.

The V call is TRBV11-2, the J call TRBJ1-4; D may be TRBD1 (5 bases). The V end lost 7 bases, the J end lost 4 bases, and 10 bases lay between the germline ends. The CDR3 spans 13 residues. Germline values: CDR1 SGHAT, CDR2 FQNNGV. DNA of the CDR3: TGTGCCAGCAAGGGGCAGTATAATGAAAAACTGTTTTTT. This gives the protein CASKGQYNEKLFF.

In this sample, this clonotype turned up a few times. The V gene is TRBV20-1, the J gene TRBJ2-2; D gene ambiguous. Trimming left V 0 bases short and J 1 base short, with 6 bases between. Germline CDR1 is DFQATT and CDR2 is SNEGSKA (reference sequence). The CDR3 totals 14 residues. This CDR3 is CSARDSWNTGELFF. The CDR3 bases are TGCAGTGCTAGAGATTCTTGGAACACCGGGGAGCTGTTTTTT.

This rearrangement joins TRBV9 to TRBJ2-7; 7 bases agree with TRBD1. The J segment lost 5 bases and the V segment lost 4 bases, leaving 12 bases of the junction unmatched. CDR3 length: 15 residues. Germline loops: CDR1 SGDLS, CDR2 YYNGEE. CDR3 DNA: TGTGCCAGCAGCCCAGGGAACAGGGGATGGAACGAGCAGTACTTC. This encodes CASSPGNRGWNEQYF.

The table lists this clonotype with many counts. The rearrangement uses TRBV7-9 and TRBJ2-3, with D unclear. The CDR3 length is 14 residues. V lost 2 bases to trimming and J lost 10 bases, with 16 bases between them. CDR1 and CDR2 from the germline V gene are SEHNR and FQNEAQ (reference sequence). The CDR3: CASSLPRHRSAQYF. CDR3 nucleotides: TGTGCCAGCAGCTTACCAAGGCACAGATCGGCGCAGTATTTT.

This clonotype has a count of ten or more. CDR3 sequence reads: CASSFLTGNTEAFF. CDR3 DNA sequence: TGTGCCAGCAGCTTTTTGACCGGGAACACTGAAGCTTTCTTT. The chain recombines TRBV7-2 with TRBJ1-1; D unclear. Looked up from germline, CDR1 is SGHTA and CDR2 is FQGNSA. The V end lost 3 bases, the J end lost 1 base, and 9 bases lay between the germline ends. The CDR3 consists of 14 residues.

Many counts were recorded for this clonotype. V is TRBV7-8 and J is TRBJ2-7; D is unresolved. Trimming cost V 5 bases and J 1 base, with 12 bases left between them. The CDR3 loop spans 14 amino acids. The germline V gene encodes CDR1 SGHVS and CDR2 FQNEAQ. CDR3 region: CASSAPGASYEQYF. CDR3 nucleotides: TGTGCCAGCAGCGCCCCGGGCGCTTCCTACGAGCAGTACTTC.

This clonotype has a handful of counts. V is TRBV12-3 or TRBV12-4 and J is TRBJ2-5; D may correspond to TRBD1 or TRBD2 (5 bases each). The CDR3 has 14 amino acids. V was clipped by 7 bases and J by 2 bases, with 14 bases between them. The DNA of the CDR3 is TGTGCCAGCAAGGAGGCAGGGTGGCAAGAGACCCAGTACTTC. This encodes CASKEAGWQETQYF.

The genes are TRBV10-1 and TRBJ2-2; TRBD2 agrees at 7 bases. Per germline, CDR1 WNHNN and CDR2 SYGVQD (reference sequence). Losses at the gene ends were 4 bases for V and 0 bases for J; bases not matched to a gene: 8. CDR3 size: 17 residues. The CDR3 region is CASSVEGGGSNTGELFF. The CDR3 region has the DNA TGCGCCAGCAGTGTAGAGGGCGGGGGTTCGAACACCGGGGAGCTGTTTTTT.

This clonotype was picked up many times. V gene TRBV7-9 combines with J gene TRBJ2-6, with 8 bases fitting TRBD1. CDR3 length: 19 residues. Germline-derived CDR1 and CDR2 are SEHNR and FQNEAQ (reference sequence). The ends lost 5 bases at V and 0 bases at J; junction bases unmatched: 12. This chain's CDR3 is CASSLARDRLSSGANVLTF. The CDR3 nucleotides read TGTGCCAGCAGCCTCGCCCGGGACAGGTTAAGCTCTGGGGCCAACGTCCTGACTTTC.

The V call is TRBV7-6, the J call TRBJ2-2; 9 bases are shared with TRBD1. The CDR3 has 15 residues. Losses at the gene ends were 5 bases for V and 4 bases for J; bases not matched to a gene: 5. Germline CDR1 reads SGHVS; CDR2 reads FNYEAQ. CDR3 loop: CASSMGQGPTGELFF. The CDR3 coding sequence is TGTGCCAGCAGCATGGGACAGGGCCCCACCGGGGAGCTGTTTTTT.

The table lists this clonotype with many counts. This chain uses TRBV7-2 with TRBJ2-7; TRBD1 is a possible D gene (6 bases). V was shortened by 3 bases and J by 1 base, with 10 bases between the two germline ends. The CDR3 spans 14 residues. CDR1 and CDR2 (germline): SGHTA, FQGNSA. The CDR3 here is CASSFSGQSYEQYF. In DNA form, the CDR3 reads TGTGCCAGCAGCTTTAGTGGACAGTCCTACGAGCAGTACTTC. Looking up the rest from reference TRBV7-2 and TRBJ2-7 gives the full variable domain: GAGVSQSPSNKVTEKGKDVELRCDPISGHTALYWYRQSLGQGLEFLIYFQGNSAPDKSGLPSDRFSAERTGGSVSTLTIQRTQQEDSAVYLCASSFSGQSYEQYFGPGTRLTVT.

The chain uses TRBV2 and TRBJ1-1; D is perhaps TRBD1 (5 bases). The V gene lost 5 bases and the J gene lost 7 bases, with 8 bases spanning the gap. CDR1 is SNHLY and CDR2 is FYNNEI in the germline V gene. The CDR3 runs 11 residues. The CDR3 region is CASSQGYEAFF. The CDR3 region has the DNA TGTGCCAGCAGTCAGGGATATGAAGCTTTCTTT. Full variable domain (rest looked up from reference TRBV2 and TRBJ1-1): EPEVTQTPSHQVTQMGQEVILRCVPISNHLYFYWYRQILGQKVEFLVSFYNNEISEKSEIFDDQFSVERPDGSNFTLKIRSTKLEDSAMYFCASSQGYEAFFGQGTRLTVV.

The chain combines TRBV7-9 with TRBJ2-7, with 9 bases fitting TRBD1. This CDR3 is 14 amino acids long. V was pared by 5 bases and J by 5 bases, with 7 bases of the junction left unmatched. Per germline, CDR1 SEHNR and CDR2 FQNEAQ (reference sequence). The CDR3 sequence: CASSTGQGRDEQYV. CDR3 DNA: TGTGCCAGCAGCACGGGACAGGGACGGGACGAGCAGTACGTC.

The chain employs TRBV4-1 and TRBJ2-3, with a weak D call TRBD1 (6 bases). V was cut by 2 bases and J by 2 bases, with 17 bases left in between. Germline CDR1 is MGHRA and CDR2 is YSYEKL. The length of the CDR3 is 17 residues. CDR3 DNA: TGCGCCAGCAGCCAACCCTCGACAGGTATTCTCACAGATACGCAGTATTTT. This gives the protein CASSQPSTGILTDTQYF.